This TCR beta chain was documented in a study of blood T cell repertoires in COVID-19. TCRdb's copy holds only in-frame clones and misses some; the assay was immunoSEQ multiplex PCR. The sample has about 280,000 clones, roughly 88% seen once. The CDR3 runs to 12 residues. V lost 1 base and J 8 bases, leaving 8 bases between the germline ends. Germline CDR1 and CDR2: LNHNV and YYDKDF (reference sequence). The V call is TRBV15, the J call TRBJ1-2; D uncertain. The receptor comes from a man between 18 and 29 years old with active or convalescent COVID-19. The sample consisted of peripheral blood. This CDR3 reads CATSRGASGYTF. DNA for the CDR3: TGTGCCACCAGCAGAGGGGCCAGCGGCTACACCTTC. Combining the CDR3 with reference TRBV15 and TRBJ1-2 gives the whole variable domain DAMVIQNPRYQVTQFGKPVTLSCSQTLNHNVMYWYQQKSSQAPKLLFHYYDKDFNNEADTPDNFQSRRPNTSFCFLDIRSPGLGDTAMYLCATSRGASGYTFGSGTRLTVV.